The rows below give T cell receptor beta chains drawn from one sample of a study of T-cell memory formation after mild COVID-19. TCRdb reanalysed the 5' RACE reads using MiXCR and keeps one entry per CDR3 protein. This repertoire shows roughly 450,000 distinct CDR3 sequences, around a sixth found once; its top ten account for 9% to 15%. Sequencing used PBMCs or a T cell subset sorted from them (not recorded which). These receptors all stem from an adult woman who had mild COVID-19 (a few samples of this study predate the infection). Cell type and time point are not known. The CDR3 runs from the conserved cysteine through the conserved F or W. D genes are given only for firm matches. Only some rows state a clone size, as once, few, many or a class for expanded clones.

D: NA; length: 14; size: NA; V: TRBV18; J: TRBJ2-2; DNA: TGTGCCAGCTCACCACCCACCAGCACCGGGGAGCTGTTTTTT; CDR3: CASSPPTSTGELFF
D: NA; length: 16; size: once; V: TRBV5-5; J: TRBJ2-5; DNA: TGTGCCAGCAGCCTTATTGGGGGTCTCGGCTGGGAGACCCAGTACTTC; CDR3: CASSLIGGLGWETQYF
D: NA; length: 14; size: few; V: TRBV13; J: TRBJ2-2; DNA: TGTGCCAGCAGCTTACAACTGGGGACCGGGGAGCTGTTTTTT; CDR3: CASSLQLGTGELFF
D: NA; length: 14; size: NA; V: TRBV21-1; J: TRBJ2-5; DNA: TGTGCCAGCAGCAAAGAGAACAATCAAGAGACCCAGTACTTC; CDR3: CASSKENNQETQYF
D: NA; length: 14; size: NA; V: TRBV25-1; J: TRBJ1-1; DNA: TGTGCCAGCAGTAGGGTCGGAACCTACACTGAAGCTTTCTTT; CDR3: CASSRVGTYTEAFF
D: NA; length: 15; size: few; V: TRBV20-1; J: TRBJ1-2; DNA: TGCAGTGCTAGCCCCCTGTCCACAAGCAACTATGGCTACACCTTC; CDR3: CSASPLSTSNYGYTF
D: NA; length: 14; size: few; V: TRBV5-1; J: TRBJ1-1; DNA: TGCGCCAGCAGCTTGGGACAGGACAACACTGAAGCTTTCTTT; CDR3: CASSLGQDNTEAFF
D: NA; length: 16; size: NA; V: TRBV21-1; J: TRBJ1-2; DNA: TGTGCCAGCACCAACCTGTTGGGGGGCGCGGGCTATGGCTACACCTTC; CDR3: CASTNLLGGAGYGYTF
D: NA; length: 12; size: NA; V: TRBV6-5; J: TRBJ2-5; DNA: TGTGCCAGCGGACAGACGCAAGAGACCCAGTACTTC; CDR3: CASGQTQETQYF
D: TRBD1; length: 16; size: NA; V: TRBV11-3; J: TRBJ2-1; DNA: TGTGCCAGCAGCCCTCGGGACAGAGGGTTGGGGAATGAGCAGTTCTTC; CDR3: CASSPRDRGLGNEQFF
D: NA; length: 15; size: few; V: TRBV27; J: TRBJ2-2; DNA: TGTGCCAGCAGTTTGGCTGCAGCTGGTACCGGGGAGCTGTTTTTT; CDR3: CASSLAAAGTGELFF
D: TRBD1; length: 16; size: few; V: TRBV7-9; J: TRBJ2-6; DNA: TGTGCCAGCAGCTTAGGGGACAGGTCAGGGGCCAACGTCCTGACTTTC; CDR3: CASSLGDRSGANVLTF
D: TRBD2; length: 15; size: NA; V: TRBV29-1; J: TRBJ2-1; DNA: TGCAGCGTTGGCCCGACTAGCGGTTCCTACAATGAGCAGTTCTTC; CDR3: CSVGPTSGSYNEQFF
D: NA; length: 14; size: NA; V: TRBV19; J: TRBJ1-2; DNA: TGTGCCAGTAGTATCGGGCAGGGGAACTATGGCTACACCTTC; CDR3: CASSIGQGNYGYTF
D: NA; length: 14; size: few; V: TRBV12-3/TRBV12-4; J: TRBJ1-1; DNA: TGTGCCAGCAGTTTCCCTCCAGGGAGGGCTGAAGCTTTCTTT; CDR3: CASSFPPGRAEAFF
D: NA; length: 13; size: NA; V: TRBV6-5; J: TRBJ1-3; DNA: TGTGCCAGCAGTTACGACTCTGGAAACACCATATATTTT; CDR3: CASSYDSGNTIYF
D: NA; length: 13; size: NA; V: TRBV4-2; J: TRBJ1-2; DNA: TGTGCCAGCAGCCAAGCAGGTCAGCCCGGCTACACCTTC; CDR3: CASSQAGQPGYTF
D: NA; length: 14; size: many; V: TRBV10-3; J: TRBJ1-1; DNA: TGTGCCATCAGTGAGCGAGATAGGGAACCTGAAGCTTTCTTT; CDR3: CAISERDREPEAFF